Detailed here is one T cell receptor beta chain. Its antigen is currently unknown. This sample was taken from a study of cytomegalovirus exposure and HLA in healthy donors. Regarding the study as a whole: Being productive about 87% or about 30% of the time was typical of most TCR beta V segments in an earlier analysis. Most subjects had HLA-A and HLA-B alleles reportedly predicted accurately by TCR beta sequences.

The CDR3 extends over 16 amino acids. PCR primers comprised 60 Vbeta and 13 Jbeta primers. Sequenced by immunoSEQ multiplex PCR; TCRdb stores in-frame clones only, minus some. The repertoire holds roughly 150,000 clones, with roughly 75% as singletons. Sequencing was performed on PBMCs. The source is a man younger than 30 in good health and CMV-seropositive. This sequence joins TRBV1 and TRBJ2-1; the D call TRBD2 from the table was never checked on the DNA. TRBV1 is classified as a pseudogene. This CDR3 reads CTSSARLAGDRNEQFF. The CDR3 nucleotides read TGCACCAGCAGCGCCAGACTAGCGGGAGATCGGAATGAGCAGTTCTTC.